Sequencing of this T cell receptor (beta chain) was carried out in a study of shared clonotypes between healthy human individuals. Study-level points and caveats: Sharing across four donors was seen in 4% to 5% of naive CD4 clonotypes.

Profiling relied on immunoSEQ multiplex PCR, and the TCRdb table lists in-frame clones only, not all of them. The table records more than 2 million clones, approximately 95% of them present only once. As regards this clone: Its antigen is currently unknown. Other nucleotide sequences in the sample specify the same CDR3.

Trimming took off 6 bases at V and 0 bases at J, with 4 bases between the two ends. CDR3 size: 12 residues. The germline CDR1 and CDR2 sequences are MNHEY and SVGAGI. The material sequenced was naive CD4+ T cells sorted from blood. Stated subset: CD45RA+ positively selected. The origin of this receptor is a man younger than 30 in good health. This chain links TRBV6-5 with TRBJ2-3, with D uncertain. The CDR3 loop reads CASRASTDTQYF. As DNA, the CDR3 is TGTGCCAGCAGGGCGAGCACAGATACGCAGTATTTT.